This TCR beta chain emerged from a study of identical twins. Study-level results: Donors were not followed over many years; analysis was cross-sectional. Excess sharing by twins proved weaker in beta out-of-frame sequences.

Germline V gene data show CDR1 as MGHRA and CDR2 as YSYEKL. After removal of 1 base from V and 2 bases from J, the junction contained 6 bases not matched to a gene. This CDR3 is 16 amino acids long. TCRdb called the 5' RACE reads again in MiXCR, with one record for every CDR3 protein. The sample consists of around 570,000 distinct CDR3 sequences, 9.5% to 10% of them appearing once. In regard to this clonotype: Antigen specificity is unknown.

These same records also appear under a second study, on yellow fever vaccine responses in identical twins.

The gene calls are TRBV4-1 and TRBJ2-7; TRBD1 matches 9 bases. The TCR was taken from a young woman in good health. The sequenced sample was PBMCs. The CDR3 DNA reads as TGCGCCAGCAGCCAAGTTACCGGGACAGGGCCCTACGAGCAGTACTTC. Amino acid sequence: CASSQVTGTGPYEQYF.